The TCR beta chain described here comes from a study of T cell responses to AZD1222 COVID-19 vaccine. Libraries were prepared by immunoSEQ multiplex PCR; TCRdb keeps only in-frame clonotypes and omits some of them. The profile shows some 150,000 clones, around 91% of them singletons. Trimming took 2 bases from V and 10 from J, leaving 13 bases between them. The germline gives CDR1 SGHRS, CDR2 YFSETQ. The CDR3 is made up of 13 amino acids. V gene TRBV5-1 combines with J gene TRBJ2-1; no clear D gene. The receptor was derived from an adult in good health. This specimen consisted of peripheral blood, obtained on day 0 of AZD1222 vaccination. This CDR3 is CASSFDGQIEQFF. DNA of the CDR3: TGCGCCAGCAGCTTTGACGGGCAAATAGAGCAGTTCTTC.